This T cell receptor (beta chain) emerged from a study of beta chain features in type 1 diabetes. Whole-study results and caveats: VDJ junctions from type 1 diabetes patients carried fewer insertions and larger deletions.

The table lists this clone with a few counts. The antigen is unknown. CDR3 length: 14 amino acids. The germline gives CDR1 SGHRS, CDR2 YFSETQ. Deletions cut 1 base from V and 0 bases from J, with 7 bases between. The single heparinised draw taken from each donor contained roughly 110 mL of blood on average. The investigators reverse transcribed all of the isolated RNA, so they sequenced expressed TCRB transcripts. Using immunoSEQ multiplex PCR, the repertoire was profiled, and TCRdb retains in-frame clones only, with some absent. The sample lists under 900,000 clones, about a sixth occurring once. The receptor was derived from a woman aged 18-29 years in good health. The sequenced sample consisted of naive CD4+ T cells from blood. The rearrangement joins TRBV5-1 to TRBJ1-2; D gene uncertain. The CDR3 coding sequence is TGCGCCAGCAGCTTGTCGGATTCTAACTATGGCTACACCTTC. Residues: CASSLSDSNYGYTF.